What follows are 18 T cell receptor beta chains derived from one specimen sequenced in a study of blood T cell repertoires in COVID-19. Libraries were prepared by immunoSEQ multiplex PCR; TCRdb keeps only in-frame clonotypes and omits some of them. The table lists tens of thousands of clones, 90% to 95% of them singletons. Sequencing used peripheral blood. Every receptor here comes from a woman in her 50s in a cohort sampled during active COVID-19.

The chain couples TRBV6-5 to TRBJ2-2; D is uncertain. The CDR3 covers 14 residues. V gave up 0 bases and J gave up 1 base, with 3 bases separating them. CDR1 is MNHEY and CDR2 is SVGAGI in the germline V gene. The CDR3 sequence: CASSYSLNTGELFF. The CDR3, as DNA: TGTGCCAGCAGTTACTCCTTGAACACCGGGGAGCTGTTTTTT.

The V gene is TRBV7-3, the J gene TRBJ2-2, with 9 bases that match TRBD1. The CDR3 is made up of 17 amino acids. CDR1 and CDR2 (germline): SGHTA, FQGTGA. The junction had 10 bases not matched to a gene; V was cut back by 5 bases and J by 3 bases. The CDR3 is CASSKQGQGLYTGELFF. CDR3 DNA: TGTGCCAGCAGCAAGCAAGGACAGGGGTTATACACCGGGGAGCTGTTTTTT.

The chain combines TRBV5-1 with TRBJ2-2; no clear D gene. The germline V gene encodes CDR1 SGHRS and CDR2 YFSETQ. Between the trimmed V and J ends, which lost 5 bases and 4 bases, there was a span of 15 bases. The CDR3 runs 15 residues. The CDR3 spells CASRIAGTGTGELFF. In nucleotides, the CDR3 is TGCGCCAGCAGGATAGCCGGCACCGGCACCGGGGAGCTGTTTTTT.

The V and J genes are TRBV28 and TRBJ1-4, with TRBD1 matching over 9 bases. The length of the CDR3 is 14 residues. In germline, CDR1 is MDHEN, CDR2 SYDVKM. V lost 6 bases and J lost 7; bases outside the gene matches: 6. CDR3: CASSGGQGGEKLFF. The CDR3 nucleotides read TGTGCCAGCAGCGGGGGACAGGGCGGTGAAAAACTGTTTTTT.

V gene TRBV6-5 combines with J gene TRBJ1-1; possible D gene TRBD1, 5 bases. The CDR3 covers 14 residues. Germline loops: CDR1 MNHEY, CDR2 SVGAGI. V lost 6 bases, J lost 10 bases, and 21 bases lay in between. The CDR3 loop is CASSVTPSWGGAFF. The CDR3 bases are TGTGCCAGCAGCGTCACGCCCTCCTGGGGGGGAGCTTTCTTT.

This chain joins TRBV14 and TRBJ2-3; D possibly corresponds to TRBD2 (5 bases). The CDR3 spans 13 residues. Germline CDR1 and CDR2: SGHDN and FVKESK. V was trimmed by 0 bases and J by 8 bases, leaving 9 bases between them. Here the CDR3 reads CASSQDVGGTQYF. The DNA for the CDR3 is TGTGCCAGCAGCCAAGATGTTGGAGGTACGCAGTATTTT.

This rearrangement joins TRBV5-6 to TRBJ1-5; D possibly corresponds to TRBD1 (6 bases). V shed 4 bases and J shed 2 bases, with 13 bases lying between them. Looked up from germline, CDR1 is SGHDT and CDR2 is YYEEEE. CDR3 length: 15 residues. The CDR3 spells CASSLTGLGNQPQHF. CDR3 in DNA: TGTGCCAGCAGCCTAACAGGGTTGGGCAATCAGCCCCAGCATTTT.

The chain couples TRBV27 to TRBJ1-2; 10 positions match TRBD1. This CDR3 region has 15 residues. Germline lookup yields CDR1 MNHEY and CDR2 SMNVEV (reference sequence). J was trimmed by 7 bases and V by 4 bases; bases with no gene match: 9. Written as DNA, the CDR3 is TGTGCCAGCAGTTACCAGGGGACAGGGGTGAGTGGCTACACCTTC. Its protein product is CASSYQGTGVSGYTF.

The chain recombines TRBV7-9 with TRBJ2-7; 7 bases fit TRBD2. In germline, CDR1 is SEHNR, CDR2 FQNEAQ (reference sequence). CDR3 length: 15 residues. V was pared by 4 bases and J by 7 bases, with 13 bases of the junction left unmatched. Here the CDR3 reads CASSWGGQGRREQYF. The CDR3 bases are TGTGCCAGCAGCTGGGGAGGGCAGGGAAGGAGGGAGCAGTACTTC.

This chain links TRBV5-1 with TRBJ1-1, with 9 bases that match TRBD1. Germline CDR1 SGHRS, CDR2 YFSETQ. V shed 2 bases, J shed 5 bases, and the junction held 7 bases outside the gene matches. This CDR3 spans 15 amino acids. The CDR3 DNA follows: TGCGCCAGCAGCTTAACGACAGGGGGGCAAACTGAAGCTTTCTTT. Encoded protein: CASSLTTGGQTEAFF.

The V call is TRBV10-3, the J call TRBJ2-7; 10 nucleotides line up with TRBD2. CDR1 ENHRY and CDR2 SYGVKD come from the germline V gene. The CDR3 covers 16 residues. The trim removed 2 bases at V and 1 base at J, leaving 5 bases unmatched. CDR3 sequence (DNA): TGTGCCATCAGTGAGGGGCTAGCGGGGGATTCCTACGAGCAGTACTTC. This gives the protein CAISEGLAGDSYEQYF.

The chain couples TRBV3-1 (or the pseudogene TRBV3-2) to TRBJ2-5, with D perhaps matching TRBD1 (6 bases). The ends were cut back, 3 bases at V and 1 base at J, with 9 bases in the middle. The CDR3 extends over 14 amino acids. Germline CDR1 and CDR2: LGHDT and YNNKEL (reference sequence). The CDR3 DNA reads TGTGCCAGCAGCCAGGGGGCGTTCCAAGAGACCCAGTACTTC. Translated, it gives CASSQGAFQETQYF.

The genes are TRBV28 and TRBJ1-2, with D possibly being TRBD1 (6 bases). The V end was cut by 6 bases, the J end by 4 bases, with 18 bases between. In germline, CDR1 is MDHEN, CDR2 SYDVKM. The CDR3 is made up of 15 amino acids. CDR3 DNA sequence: TGTGCCAGCAGCAGCACCACGCAGGACAGCTATGGCTACACCTTC. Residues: CASSSTTQDSYGYTF.

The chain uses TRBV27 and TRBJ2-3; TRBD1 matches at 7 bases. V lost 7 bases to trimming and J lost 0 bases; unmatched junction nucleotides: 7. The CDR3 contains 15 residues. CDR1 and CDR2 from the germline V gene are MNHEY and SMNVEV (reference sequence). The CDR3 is CASKTGTTSTDTQYF. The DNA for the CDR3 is TGTGCCAGCAAGACAGGGACGACTAGCACAGATACGCAGTATTTT.

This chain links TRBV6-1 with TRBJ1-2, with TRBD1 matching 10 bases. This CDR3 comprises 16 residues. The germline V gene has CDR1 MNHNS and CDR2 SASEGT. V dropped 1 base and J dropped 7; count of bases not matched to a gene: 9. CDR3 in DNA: TGTGCCAGCAGTGAAGGGGGGGTAGGGACAGGGGTTGGCTACACCTTC. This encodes CASSEGGVGTGVGYTF.

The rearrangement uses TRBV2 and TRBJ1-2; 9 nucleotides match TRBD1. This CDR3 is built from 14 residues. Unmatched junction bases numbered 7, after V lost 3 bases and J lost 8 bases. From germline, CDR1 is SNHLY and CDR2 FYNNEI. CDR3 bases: TGTGCCAGCAGTGACCAGGGACAGGGAAAAGGCTACACCTTC. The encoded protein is CASSDQGQGKGYTF.

The CDR3 spells CAISKTGTYNEQFF. CDR3 DNA: TGTGCCATCAGCAAGACAGGAACCTACAATGAGCAGTTCTTC. The chain recombines TRBV10-3 with TRBJ2-1, with D perhaps matching TRBD1 (6 bases). The V gene's germline CDR1 is ENHRY and CDR2 SYGVKD. This CDR3 spans 14 amino acids. V lost 6 bases and J 2 bases, leaving 11 bases between the germline ends.

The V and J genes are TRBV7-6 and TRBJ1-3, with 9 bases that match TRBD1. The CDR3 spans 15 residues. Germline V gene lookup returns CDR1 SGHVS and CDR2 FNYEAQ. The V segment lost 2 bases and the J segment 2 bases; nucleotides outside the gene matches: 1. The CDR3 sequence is CASSLRQGAGNTIYF. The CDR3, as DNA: TGTGCCAGCAGCTTACGACAGGGGGCTGGAAACACCATATATTTT.